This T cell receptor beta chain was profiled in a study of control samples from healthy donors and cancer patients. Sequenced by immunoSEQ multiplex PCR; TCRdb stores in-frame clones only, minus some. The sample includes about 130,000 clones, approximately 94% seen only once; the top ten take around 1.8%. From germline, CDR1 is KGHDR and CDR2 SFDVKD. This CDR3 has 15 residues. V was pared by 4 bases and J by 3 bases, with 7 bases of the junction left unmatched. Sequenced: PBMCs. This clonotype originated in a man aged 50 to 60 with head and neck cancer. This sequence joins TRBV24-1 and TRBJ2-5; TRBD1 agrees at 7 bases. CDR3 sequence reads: CATSDRDRDKETQYF. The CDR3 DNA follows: TGTGCCACCAGTGACCGAGACAGGGACAAAGAGACCCAGTACTTC.